This is a list of T cell receptor beta chains from one sample in a study of response to subunit inactivated influenza vaccine. TCRdb ran MiXCR on the RT-PCR reads and lists one entry per CDR3 protein. The sample includes 600,000 to 700,000 distinct CDR3 sequences, about 14% of them seen just once. Sequences were derived from PBMCs from blood, sampled 14 to 15 days before vaccination. Receptor source: a man aged 45-60 years who received an inactivated influenza vaccine. The CDR3 runs from the conserved cysteine through the conserved F or W.

J gene: TRBJ1-6; V gene: TRBV20-1; CDR3 protein: CSARVGQGYSPLHF
J gene: TRBJ2-7; V gene: TRBV7-8; CDR3 protein: CASSLEQGVPYEQYF
J gene: TRBJ1-2; V gene: TRBV24-1; CDR3 protein: CATSDPGTAYGYTF
J gene: TRBJ1-2; V gene: TRBV29-1; CDR3 protein: CSVDYSGFYGYTF
J gene: TRBJ2-7; V gene: TRBV5-1; CDR3 protein: CASSRGTSGRAAAAWEQYF
J gene: TRBJ1-1; V gene: TRBV4-3; CDR3 protein: CASSQEHGLSGTEAFF
J gene: TRBJ2-1; V gene: TRBV3-1; CDR3 protein: CASSHPLAGGFDEQFF
J gene: TRBJ2-5; V gene: TRBV7-9; CDR3 protein: CASSIQGGETQYF
J gene: TRBJ2-3; V gene: TRBV12-3/TRBV12-4; CDR3 protein: CASRRTGVSTDTQYF
J gene: TRBJ2-7; V gene: TRBV6-2/TRBV6-3; CDR3 protein: CASSYPGQGDYEQYF
J gene: TRBJ2-7; V gene: TRBV5-1; CDR3 protein: CASSFGPGIYEQYF
J gene: TRBJ2-7; V gene: TRBV20-1; CDR3 protein: CSASGLTYEQYF
J gene: TRBJ2-3; V gene: TRBV5-6; CDR3 protein: CASSYEPGLAGYSSTDTQYF
J gene: TRBJ2-1; V gene: TRBV7-9; CDR3 protein: CASSLPLGSGLYNEQFF
J gene: TRBJ2-1; V gene: TRBV5-1; CDR3 protein: CASLRAGSSYNEQFF
J gene: TRBJ2-7; V gene: TRBV27; CDR3 protein: CASSSGLAGTYEQYF
J gene: TRBJ2-7; V gene: TRBV29-1; CDR3 protein: CSVAFGLTYEQYF
J gene: TRBJ2-2; V gene: TRBV4-3; CDR3 protein: CASSQSRTNTGELFF
J gene: TRBJ1-2; V gene: TRBV18; CDR3 protein: CASSPRREGYGYTF
J gene: TRBJ2-6; V gene: TRBV10-3; CDR3 protein: CAISGATGTKANVLTF
J gene: TRBJ1-2; V gene: TRBV19; CDR3 protein: CASRSRQGVYGYTF
J gene: TRBJ2-7; V gene: TRBV20-1; CDR3 protein: CSASQGHREGQYF
J gene: TRBJ2-1; V gene: TRBV24-1; CDR3 protein: CATGYPGQSFNEQFF
J gene: TRBJ2-7; V gene: TRBV28; CDR3 protein: CASRAVGTGGYEQYF
J gene: TRBJ2-7; V gene: TRBV3-1; CDR3 protein: CASSPAPISGSREQYF
J gene: TRBJ2-3; V gene: TRBV4-2; CDR3 protein: CASSQDRGGSTSTDTQYF
J gene: TRBJ2-1; V gene: TRBV7-2; CDR3 protein: CASSLELPPGIF
J gene: TRBJ2-7; V gene: TRBV4-3; CDR3 protein: CASSQYHRGREQYF
J gene: TRBJ2-3; V gene: TRBV29-1; CDR3 protein: CSVDGPGADTDTQYF
J gene: TRBJ2-2; V gene: TRBV2; CDR3 protein: CASSGLNTGELFF
J gene: TRBJ2-1; V gene: TRBV20-1; CDR3 protein: CSARDSQRSHGYNEQFF
J gene: TRBJ1-6; V gene: TRBV5-1; CDR3 protein: CASSLAPDRGVLHF
J gene: TRBJ2-1; V gene: TRBV5-1; CDR3 protein: CASGTDGIYNEQFF
J gene: TRBJ2-7; V gene: TRBV10-3; CDR3 protein: CAIIAQSSYEQYF
J gene: TRBJ2-1; V gene: TRBV12-3/TRBV12-4; CDR3 protein: CASSLTGTIPYNEQFF
J gene: TRBJ2-1; V gene: TRBV15; CDR3 protein: CATSRAEPGAKGNEQFF
J gene: TRBJ2-2; V gene: TRBV5-1; CDR3 protein: CASSFSTGRNTGELFF
J gene: TRBJ1-5; V gene: TRBV10-2; CDR3 protein: CASSEGQPQFFQHF
J gene: TRBJ2-7; V gene: TRBV10-3; CDR3 protein: CAISAGTGYEQYF
J gene: TRBJ2-5; V gene: TRBV5-1; CDR3 protein: CASSFGGGAGETQYF
J gene: TRBJ2-7; V gene: TRBV20-1; CDR3 protein: CSAVPLGLADAYEQYF
J gene: TRBJ1-4; V gene: TRBV12-3/TRBV12-4; CDR3 protein: CASMWGRNEKLFF
J gene: TRBJ2-5; V gene: TRBV29-1; CDR3 protein: CSSDRDGKTQYF
J gene: TRBJ2-7; V gene: TRBV15; CDR3 protein: CATSRGEEPYEQYF
J gene: TRBJ1-1; V gene: TRBV10-2; CDR3 protein: CASSERGLPMNTEAFF
J gene: TRBJ1-3; V gene: TRBV15; CDR3 protein: CATSREAHAGNTIYF
J gene: TRBJ2-7; V gene: TRBV5-1; CDR3 protein: CASRPGQPLYEQYF
J gene: TRBJ2-3; V gene: TRBV7-2; CDR3 protein: CASSLVDRSTDTQYF
J gene: TRBJ2-1; V gene: TRBV6-2/TRBV6-3; CDR3 protein: CASRPIGVGHYNEQFF
J gene: TRBJ2-1; V gene: TRBV5-1; CDR3 protein: CASSLASSGKSNEQFF
J gene: TRBJ2-7; V gene: TRBV6-1; CDR3 protein: CASKTGHATYEQYF
J gene: TRBJ2-1; V gene: TRBV7-9; CDR3 protein: CASSLAALNEQFF
J gene: TRBJ2-5; V gene: TRBV27; CDR3 protein: CASGIGRQQETQYF
J gene: TRBJ2-7; V gene: TRBV12-3/TRBV12-4; CDR3 protein: CASSFPGQGGRQQYF
J gene: TRBJ1-2; V gene: TRBV20-1; CDR3 protein: CSPGSGLGGYTF
J gene: TRBJ1-5; V gene: TRBV30; CDR3 protein: CAWSVAGQPQHF
J gene: TRBJ2-7; V gene: TRBV6-1; CDR3 protein: CASSVTEYYEQYF
J gene: TRBJ1-2; V gene: TRBV4-1; CDR3 protein: CASSQTTGGKYGYTF
J gene: TRBJ2-1; V gene: TRBV5-1; CDR3 protein: CASSSPTSGTYYYNEQFF
J gene: TRBJ2-6; V gene: TRBV12-3/TRBV12-4; CDR3 protein: CASRSVGTGANVLTF